These 6 T cell receptor beta chains were all obtained from the same sample, sequenced in a study of T cells in Graves' hyperthyroidism and ophthalmopathy. The TCR beta CDR3 regions underwent amplification using RNA transcripts as the source. HTBI primers were the set used in a first-round RT-PCR of the TCR CDR3. TCRdb called the multiplex PCR reads again in MiXCR, with one record for every CDR3 protein. The data hold 360,000 or so distinct CDR3 sequences, with about 19% observed a single time. Material: blood. These receptors were collected from a woman aged 18 to 35 with Graves' hyperthyroidism.

This clonotype came up many times. This chain links TRBV2 with TRBJ1-5, with no clear D. The CDR3 spans 15 residues. With 6 bases removed from V and 1 base from J, the gap between germline ends came to 13 bases. Germline CDR1 is SNHLY and CDR2 is FYNNEI. DNA of the CDR3: TGTGCCAGCAGGTCCGGGCGGGGAAGCAATCAGCCCCAGCATTTT. Residues: CASRSGRGSNQPQHF.

Ten or more counts support this clonotype. The chain couples TRBV5-1 to TRBJ1-1; 7 positions agree with TRBD1. There are 15 residues in the CDR3. V was pared by 0 bases and J by 5 bases, with 7 bases of the junction left unmatched. CDR1 and CDR2 (germline): SGHRS, YFSETQ. For the CDR3, the DNA is TGCGCCAGCAGCTTGGTGCCGACAGGGCCTACTGAAGCTTTCTTT. Amino acid sequence: CASSLVPTGPTEAFF. Using reference TRBV5-1 and TRBJ1-1 for the parts outside the CDR3, the full variable domain is KAGVTQTPRYLIKTRGQQVTLSCSPISGHRSVSWYQQTPGQGLQFLFEYFSETQRNKGNFPGRFSGRQFSNSRSEMNVSTLELGDSALYLCASSLVPTGPTEAFFGQGTRLTVV.

At least ten counts were recorded for this clonotype. The CDR3 protein is CASSGDRGKRGYGYTF. CDR3 nucleotide sequence: TGTGCCAGCAGCGGGGACAGGGGGAAGAGGGGATATGGCTACACCTTC. This rearrangement joins TRBV6-1 to TRBJ1-2; 11 nucleotides align to TRBD1. J gave up 5 bases and V 6 bases, and 11 bases lay outside the gene matches. Germline CDR1 and CDR2: MNHNS and SASEGT. This CDR3 is 16 amino acids long.

This clonotype was recorded at least ten times. The chain has TRBV5-1 and TRBJ1-6; TRBD1 aligns across 8 bases. Germline V CDR1 and CDR2: SGHRS, YFSETQ. The CDR3 sequence is 14 residues long. V gave up 4 bases and J gave up 9 bases; unmatched junction bases: 6. The CDR3 protein is CASSAGQGSSPLHF. CDR3 coding DNA: TGCGCCAGCAGCGCCGGACAGGGTAGTTCACCCCTCCACTTT.

This clonotype was counted ten times or more. CDR3 region: CSAIGANVLTF. CDR3 bases: TGCAGTGCCATCGGGGCCAACGTCCTGACTTTC. This chain uses TRBV20-1 with TRBJ2-6, with unresolved D. The CDR3 spans 11 residues. V lost 6 bases and J 4 bases, leaving 4 bases between the germline ends. Germline V gives CDR1 DFQATT, CDR2 SNEGSKA (reference sequence).

This clonotype has a count of ten or more. The V call is TRBV19, the J call TRBJ1-2; no firm D call. CDR3 size: 15 residues. Germline lookup yields CDR1 LNHDA and CDR2 SQIVND (reference sequence). Trimming removed 5 bases from V and 2 bases from J, with 15 bases in between. The CDR3 protein is CASSSRPQTNYGYTF. CDR3 nucleotides: TGTGCCAGTAGTTCCCGACCACAGACAAACTATGGCTACACCTTC.